This TCR beta chain comes out of a study of blood T cells in healthy people across ages (dated by TCRdb to between 2014 and 2016). For the study in its entirety: In model experiments, template switching captured roughly one uniquely barcoded TCR beta cDNA molecule for every two T cells. For two donors (one aged 18 to 30 and one aged 80 or older), the study analyzed two additional independent replicas of 1 million unique cDNA reads from the same blood draw. Using deep sequencing normalized with unique cDNA molecular identifiers, the study measured how TCR beta repertoire diversity changes with age. The donors were divided into four age groups: young (average approximately 17 years), middle-aged (about 40), aged (about 62) and long-lived (82).

Results and caveats for the whole study, not just this receptor: Because profiling used bulk unsorted PBMCs, naive and antigen-experienced compartments could not be compared conclusively. The CMV infection status of donors was not known, potentially confounding age-related changes in expanded clonotypes. Compared with the aged group, more naive CD4+ T cells, fewer expanded clones and increased TCR diversity were shown by the long-lived group, suggesting age selection. Observed TCR beta diversity correlated strongly with the percentage of naive T cells measured by flow cytometry. Estimates of total diversity based on one million sequenced T cells were regarded as lower bounds and as underestimates. Observed TCR beta diversity per million T cells fell roughly linearly with age, and a significant reduction was already apparent by age around 40.

Notes on this clonotype: It has no known antigen specificity. Base-call qualities are not available, and no considerably larger clone is one nucleotide away.

Donors were 40 or so systemically healthy Caucasian individuals from Russia aged about 6 to 100 years. Ten milliliters of peripheral blood were collected from each donor into EDTA-treated Vacutainer tubes. Ficoll-Paque density-gradient centrifugation was used to isolate PBMCs, with at least 7 million per sample. Total RNA was extracted from PBMCs with Trizol reagent, with at least 5 micrograms obtained per sample. The percentages of naive CD45RAhigh/CD27high T cells were determined by flow cytometry on a PBMC aliquot from every donor. Library preparation was by 5' RACE. The sequencer listed for this sample is Illumina HiSeq 2500. The second PCR ran for about 6 to 12 cycles and used a J-beta primer mix along with a sample-barcoded 5' primer. A unique molecular identifier was introduced onto each TCR beta cDNA molecule by a template-switch 5' adaptor carrying 12 random nucleotides. Each sample yielded at least 3 million CDR3-containing paired-end reads. All of the RNA was converted into first-strand cDNA using the Mint cDNA synthesis kit, with a TRBC-specific oligonucleotide serving as the primer. Following uracil-DNA glycosylase treatment, all cDNA underwent a first 18-cycle PCR with the universal primers M1SS and BC2_uni_R. Under the source paper's analysis protocol: Each sample was normalized by randomly selecting 1 million high-quality reads, each carrying a distinct molecular identifier. Reads sharing molecular identifiers were discarded rather than binned into consensus sequences. MiTCR, set to a Q25 quality threshold and the strictest error-elimination algorithm, was used for CDR3 identification, clonotype clustering and error correction. Lower-bound total TCR beta diversity was estimated with a nonparametric unseen species model using Euler transformation. In-frame beta chains were kept once TCRdb had trimmed the public reads at Q25 with fastp and called clones with MiXCR. CDR3 protein duplicates are merged, each entry listing the most common genes and DNA. These V and J calls are TCRdb output, not the study's own analysis. The sample table records over 750,000 distinct CDR3 sequences; around 25% of these occur just once. Under 9.5% of the sample belongs to the ten largest clones.

Separately, the same data were catalogued under a study of T cells of mothers and their children. Looking at the second paper: Nine systemically healthy Caucasian individuals served as donors, namely three mothers together with their six children. cDNA synthesis used all of the extracted RNA, with 1.5 ug of RNA in each 15 ul reaction. In the second PCR, sample barcodes and 2-4 random nucleotides were introduced via the M1S primer. Over 10 million TCR beta CDR3 reads came from each mother, compared with some 3.1 million reads from each child. Thymic selection similarly shapes TCR recombination output in related and unrelated pairs, with minor effect from inherited differences. Normalized repertoire overlap in related mother-child pairs was always slightly higher than in unrelated mother-child pairs, but the difference was never significant. Persistent microchimeric T cell clones were not detected, at a sensitivity of 85 to 100 clones per million clonotypes. To look for features that set related mother-child pairs apart from unrelated individuals, the researchers ran deep NGS to compare the TCR beta repertoires of mothers and children. The mean age was about 37 +/- 4 years for the mothers and around 11 +/- 4 years for the children. Libraries were sequenced on Illumina HiSeq 2000 with 100+100 nt paired-end reads after adapter ligation with NEBNext reagents. To prevent cross-contamination, the mother and child libraries were prepared a month apart and were sequenced in separate runs. Each donor had between about 450,000 and 2,300,000 distinct TCR beta clonotypes identified. Naive TCR beta clonotypes were estimated from low-frequency clonotypes matched to each donor's FACS-determined naive share, without sorting.

Sequencing was performed on blood. This receptor was identified in a boy aged 5-17 years in good health.

DNA sequence: TGTGCCAGCAGCTTAAATTCGGAGGGCTACGAGCAGTACTTC. Its amino acids are CASSLNSEGYEQYF. The chain joins TRBV7-2 to TRBJ2-7; a tentative D match to TRBD2 spans 6 bases. Based on the germline V gene, the CDR1 and CDR2 sequences are SGHTA and FQGNSA. The V end loses 2 bases and the J end loses 3 bases, and a stretch of 11 bases separates them. The CDR3, from cysteine to phenylalanine, totals 14 residues. The read is trimmed to its CDR3 DNA, 42 bases read in frame from base 1.